The following is a TCR beta chain sequence with its context. Germline loops: CDR1 SGHRS, CDR2 YFSETQ. This CDR3 has 16 residues. V lost 0 bases and J lost 3; bases outside the gene matches: 7. Selection required adequate fresh-frozen tumor tissue plus more than two years' survival data. Libraries were prepared by immunoSEQ multiplex PCR; TCRdb keeps only in-frame clonotypes and omits some of them. The table has fewer than 110,000 clones, 81% seen once; the top ten hold 10% to 15%. This sample is drawn from a study of glioma-infiltrating T cells after dendritic cell vaccination. The sequencing here drew on blood, taken before dendritic cell vaccination. V is TRBV5-1 and J is TRBJ2-3, with 7 bases that match TRBD1. The receptor was isolated from a human donor with glioblastoma. The DNA for the CDR3 is TGCGCCAGCAGCTTGGTATTGGCAGGGGGAACAGATACGCAGTATTTT. Its translation is CASSLVLAGGTDTQYF.